This TCR beta chain stems from a study of shared clonotypes between healthy human individuals. Clones were sequenced by immunoSEQ multiplex PCR, and TCRdb holds only the in-frame ones, with some missing. The repertoire holds approximately 1.1 million clones, with about 84% as singletons. The V gene's germline CDR1 is MDHEN and CDR2 SYDVKM. Trimming removed 6 bases from V and 10 bases from J, with 13 bases in between. The CDR3 is 12 amino acids. General observations from the study: The naive CD4 repertoires of a few donors were compared, and around 4.9% of clonotypes were shared.

This clone was detected only once. The target antigen is unknown. The TCR comes from a man between 18 and 35 years old in good health. Some clones in this sample may be carry-over from other donors' samples. Sample: memory CD4+ T cells from PBMCs. As to subset: CD45RA-negative fraction. The rearrangement uses TRBV28 and TRBJ2-1; D may be TRBD2 (5 bases). The CDR3 here is CASSLDSPEQFF. DNA of the CDR3: TGTGCCAGCAGCCTGGACTCTCCCGAGCAGTTCTTC.